This T cell receptor (beta chain) was obtained from a study of blood T cell repertoires in COVID-19 (dated by TCRdb to between 2020 and 2021). With respect to the entire study: The collaborator samples originated in the United States, Italy and Spain and spanned the acute and convalescent phases of COVID-19. The dataset comprised deeply sampled blood TCRbeta repertoires from subjects exposed to, actively infected with, or recovered from COVID-19. Samples were obtained from the ongoing ImmuneRACE study (first 160 participants) and from over 1,000 subjects provided by 6 global collaborators. Where HLA class I and class II types were available, the types were taken from metadata supplied by the sample provider, not from assay-based typing. A freely available public database, intended as a resource for researchers studying the immune response to SARS-CoV-2, is where the repertoires were released. The sample metadata nearly always contained a de-identified subject ID, COVID-19 status, age in years and sex. The prospective study material was composed of cDNA or gDNA derived from T cells, B-cell-depleted T cells, or PBMCs.

Turning to this clone: Its cognate antigen has yet to be identified. One base away there is no much larger clone; base qualities are not given.

From the germline V gene, CDR1 is KGHDR and CDR2 is SFDVKD. Inclusive of the bounding cysteine and phenylalanine, the CDR3 is 14 residues long. Only the CDR3 part of the read is kept: 42 bases, read in frame from the first base. V loses 3 bases, J loses 6 bases, and the germline ends lie 13 bases apart. Participants in the prospective study were aged about 18 to 89 years, lived in 20 to 30 United States geographic areas, and enrolled through a virtual design. To assign participants to cohorts, the prospective study relied on clinical history that participants themselves reported in a screening survey and a study questionnaire. ImmuneRACE Cohort 3 recovered participants were defined by two consecutive negative NP/OP PCR tests, healthcare professional clearance, or symptom resolution. Each participant in the prospective study had whole blood, serum and a nasopharyngeal or oropharyngeal swab collected by mobile phlebotomists. Additional blood draws and questionnaires over an approximately two-month period could optionally be provided by prospective study participants. Blood samples from the prospective study were shipped frozen or at room temperature prior to DNA extraction.

TCRbeta CDR3 regions were amplified from genomic DNA by means of the immunoSEQ Assay, a bias-controlled multiplex PCR. The published analysis was carried out like this. The number of nucleated cells in each sample was estimated from the amplification of reference gene primers within the assay. Sequence reads were collapsed and filtered to measure the absolute abundance of every unique TCRbeta CDR3 rearrangement. For each sample, productive Simpson clonality was calculated as the square root of Simpson's diversity index across productive rearrangements. This immuneACCESS table, as held by TCRdb, lists in-frame sequences with V and J called but not all clones. Of the missing ones, under half trace to an unresolved V gene in checked studies; the others have no known cause. V, J and clone size were drawn from that table, and D and trimming were deduced from the DNA. The sample table lists 250,000 to 300,000 clones, approximately 90% of them with a count of one. Together, the top ten hold roughly 8.3% of the sample.

What the work shows at the level of the full study, not this receptor alone: How much clinical and demographic metadata was included differed by source and by participant, and the metadata was provided uncurated.

The clonotype was recovered from a man in his forties who had recovered from COVID-19. The sample comprised PBMCs or T cells enriched from blood (not recorded which). Recombination joined TRBV24-1 with TRBJ1-1, with TRBD1 as a weak D call on 6 bases. The CDR3 here reads CATSDDKDSSEAFF. The bases read TGTGCCACCAGTGATGACAAGGACAGCTCTGAAGCTTTCTTT.